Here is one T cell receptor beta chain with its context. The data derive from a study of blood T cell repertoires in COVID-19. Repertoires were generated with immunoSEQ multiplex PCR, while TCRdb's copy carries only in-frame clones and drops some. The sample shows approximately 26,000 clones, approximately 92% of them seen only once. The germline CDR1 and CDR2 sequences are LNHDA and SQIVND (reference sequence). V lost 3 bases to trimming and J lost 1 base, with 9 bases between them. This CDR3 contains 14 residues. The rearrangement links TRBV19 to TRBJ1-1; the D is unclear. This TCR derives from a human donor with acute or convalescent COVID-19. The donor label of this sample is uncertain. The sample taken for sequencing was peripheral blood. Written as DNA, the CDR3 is TGTGCCAGTAGTATTGGGAGTCCGAACACTGAAGCTTTCTTT. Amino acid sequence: CASSIGSPNTEAFF.